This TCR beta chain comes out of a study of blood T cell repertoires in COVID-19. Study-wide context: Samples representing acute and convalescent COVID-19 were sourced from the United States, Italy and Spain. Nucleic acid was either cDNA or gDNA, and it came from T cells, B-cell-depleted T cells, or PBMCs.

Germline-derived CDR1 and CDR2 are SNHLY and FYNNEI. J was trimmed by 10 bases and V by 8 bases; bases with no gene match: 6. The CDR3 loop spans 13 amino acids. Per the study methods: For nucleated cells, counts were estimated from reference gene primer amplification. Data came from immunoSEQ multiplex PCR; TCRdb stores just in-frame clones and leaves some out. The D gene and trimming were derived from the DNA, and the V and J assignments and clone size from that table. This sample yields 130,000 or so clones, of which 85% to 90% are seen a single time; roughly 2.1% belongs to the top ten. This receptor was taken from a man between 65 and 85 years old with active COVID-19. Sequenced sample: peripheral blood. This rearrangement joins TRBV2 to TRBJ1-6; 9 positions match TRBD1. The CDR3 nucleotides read TGTGCCAGCTCCGGGACAGGGAGCTCACCCCTCCACTTT. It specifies CASSGTGSSPLHF.